These 30 T cell receptor beta chains were all obtained from the same sample, sequenced in a study of T cells in Graves' hyperthyroidism and ophthalmopathy. Authors of the study amplified TCR beta CDR3 regions from RNA transcripts. The HTBI primer set drove a first-round RT-PCR of the TCR CDR3. One entry per CDR3 protein, called by TCRdb with MiXCR from the multiplex PCR reads. This sample has around 340,000 distinct CDR3 sequences; 15% to 20% occur once, and the top ten carry about 14%. Sequencing used blood. The receptors originated from a woman aged 40 to 50 with Graves' ophthalmopathy.

The J gene is TRBJ2-7, the V gene TRBV5-6; perhaps TRBD1 as D (5 bases). Per the germline V gene, CDR1 is SGHDT and CDR2 is YYEEEE. The CDR3 consists of 15 residues. Trimming shortened V by 9 bases and J by 2 bases, and 21 bases separated the two germline ends. This chain's CDR3 is CATQWGPGAPYEQYF. DNA of the CDR3: TGTGCCACCCAATGGGGCCCGGGTGCTCCCTACGAGCAGTACTTC.

The chain employs TRBV6-5 and TRBJ2-7; 9 nucleotides line up with TRBD2. The V gene's germline CDR1 is MNHEY and CDR2 SVGAGI. The CDR3 is made up of 16 amino acids. J was trimmed by 3 bases and V by 2 bases; bases with no gene match: 8. The DNA of the CDR3 is TGTGCCAGCAGTTACCTGATTAGCGGGAGATACTACGAGCAGTACTTC. Translated: CASSYLISGRYYEQYF.

This rearrangement joins TRBV7-2 to TRBJ1-1; unclear D gene. This CDR3 has 14 residues. Germline V gene sequence: CDR1 SGHTA, CDR2 FQGNSA. Deletions cut 3 bases from V and 5 bases from J, with 13 bases between. The CDR3 nucleotides are TGTGCCAGCAGCTTCTCAAGATGGGGAACTGAAGCTTTCTTT. This sequence encodes CASSFSRWGTEAFF.

This clonotype has at least ten counts. The rearrangement links TRBV11-2 to TRBJ2-4; tentatively, D is TRBD2 (6 bases). Deletions cut 6 bases from V and 2 bases from J, with 14 bases between. This CDR3 has 15 amino acids. Per the germline V gene, CDR1 is SGHAT and CDR2 is FQNNGV. This chain's CDR3 is CASSAGGSTKNIQYF. CDR3 in DNA: TGTGCCAGCAGTGCAGGAGGGTCTACCAAAAACATTCAGTACTTC.

This clonotype was observed at least ten times. The CDR3 protein is CASSDPRDLFSYEQYF. CDR3 in DNA: TGTGCCAGCAGTGACCCCCGGGACCTCTTCTCCTACGAGCAGTACTTC. The chain combines TRBV28 with TRBJ2-7; TRBD1 or TRBD2 may be the D gene (5 bases each). The V end lost 5 bases, the J end lost 0 bases, and 17 bases lay between the germline ends. The germline gives CDR1 MDHEN, CDR2 SYDVKM. The CDR3 consists of 16 residues.

This clonotype was seen repeatedly, ten times or more. This chain uses TRBV18 with TRBJ1-3; D might be TRBD1 (5 bases). There are 14 residues in the CDR3. V was clipped by 3 bases and J by 0 bases, with 6 bases between them. CDR1 and CDR2 from the germline V gene are KGHSH and LQKENI. The CDR3 sequence: CASSPTVSGNTIYF. The CDR3 DNA follows: TGTGCCAGCTCACCGACAGTCTCTGGAAACACCATATATTTT.

This clonotype was recorded at least ten times. The genes are TRBV30 and TRBJ1-5; D uncertain. Trimming stripped 1 base from V and 9 bases from J, with 13 bases between. The germline CDR1 and CDR2 sequences are GTSNPN and SVGIG (reference sequence). The length of the CDR3 is 13 residues. The CDR3 is CAWSAVGRSPQHF. The CDR3 DNA is TGTGCCTGGAGTGCGGTAGGACGTTCGCCCCAGCATTTT.

The genes are TRBV15 and TRBJ1-1; weak D call: TRBD1 (5 bases). This CDR3 has 15 residues. Trimming left V 3 bases short and J 5 bases short, with 16 bases between. Germline loops: CDR1 LNHNV, CDR2 YYDKDF (reference sequence). The DNA of the CDR3 is TGTGCCACCAGCAGGGATCTTCCGGGGGGGACTGAAGCTTTCTTT. This encodes CATSRDLPGGTEAFF.

The rearrangement links TRBV19 to TRBJ2-7, with D unresolved. CDR3 length equals 14 residues. Germline V lookup: CDR1 LNHDA, CDR2 SQIVND (reference sequence). Trimming removed 1 base from V and 3 bases from J, with 10 bases in between. The CDR3 sequence: CASSIGLGNYEQYF. DNA of the CDR3: TGTGCCAGTAGTATAGGTCTGGGTAACTACGAGCAGTACTTC.

This clonotype showed up many times. The chain carries TRBV11-2 and TRBJ2-5; D might be TRBD1 (7 bases). The CDR3 sequence is 13 residues long. Germline CDR1 SGHAT, CDR2 FQNNGV. V gave up 5 bases and J gave up 10 bases, with 17 bases separating them. CDR3 DNA: TGTGCCAGCAGCCAGGGGGGACCTAGGAACCAGTACTTC. Residues: CASSQGGPRNQYF. The full variable domain, with the rest looked up from reference TRBV11-2 and TRBJ2-5, is EAGVAQSPRYKIIEKRQSVAFWCNPISGHATLYWYQQILGQGPKLLIQFQNNGVVDDSQLPKDRFSAERLKGVDSTLKIQPAKLEDSAVYLCASSQGGPRNQYFGPGTRLLVL.

This clonotype was observed many times. A much bigger clone sits one base away, suggesting this may be a read error. The J gene is TRBJ1-2, the V gene TRBV27; a weak D match, TRBD1 (5 bases). Germline lookup yields CDR1 MNHEY and CDR2 SMNVEV (reference sequence). The CDR3 consists of 15 residues. This chain's CDR3 is CVSSSGREGNYGYTF. CDR3 sequence (DNA): TGTGTCAGCAGTTCGGGGCGGGAAGGGAACTATGGCTACACCTTC.

The gene calls are TRBV2 and TRBJ1-1, with 7 bases matching TRBD1. Looked up from germline, CDR1 is SNHLY and CDR2 is FYNNEI. CDR3 length: 16 residues. Germline trimming cut 6 bases from V and 0 bases from J; bases unmatched to any gene: 10. The chain's CDR3 is CASSELTGYLNTEAFF. CDR3 DNA: TGTGCCAGCAGCGAACTGACAGGGTACCTGAACACTGAAGCTTTCTTT.

This clonotype has at least ten counts. CDR3 in amino acids: CASSYSRVVETQYF. Written as DNA, the CDR3 is TGTGCCAGCAGTTACTCCAGAGTGGTGGAGACCCAGTACTTC. This sequence joins TRBV6-2 or TRBV6-3 and TRBJ2-5; D gene ambiguous. Trimming cost V 0 bases and J 5 bases, with 10 bases left between them. This CDR3 region has 14 residues. Germline V gene sequence: CDR1 MNHEY, CDR2 SVGEGT.

This clonotype has a count of ten or more. The chain links TRBV20-1 to TRBJ1-1, with D tentatively TRBD1 (6 bases). This CDR3 has 17 residues. Per germline, CDR1 DFQATT and CDR2 SNEGSKA (reference sequence). V lost 3 bases and J 0 bases, leaving 20 bases between the germline ends. The CDR3 reads CSARRWGRSTLNTEAFF. CDR3 sequence (DNA): TGCAGTGCTAGGCGGTGGGGGCGATCCACCTTGAACACTGAAGCTTTCTTT.

This clonotype showed up many times. V is TRBV20-1 and J is TRBJ2-5; D may be TRBD2 (5 bases). Looked up from germline, CDR1 is DFQATT and CDR2 is SNEGSKA (reference sequence). This CDR3 spans 14 amino acids. The V and J ends lost 4 bases and 0 bases respectively, with 12 bases between them. For the CDR3, the DNA is TGCAGTGCTAACGAGCGGATGTACCAAGAGACCCAGTACTTC. This codes for CSANERMYQETQYF.

CDR3 residues: CASSLGLAQLFF. In nucleotides, the CDR3 is TGTGCCAGCAGCTTAGGACTAGCCCAGCTGTTTTTT. The chain employs TRBV6-5 and TRBJ2-2; 8 nucleotides match TRBD2. J was trimmed by 12 bases and V by 6 bases; bases with no gene match: 6. The CDR3 length is 12 residues. The V gene's germline CDR1 is MNHEY and CDR2 SVGAGI.

V is TRBV11-2 and J is TRBJ2-2; TRBD1 matches 12 bases. Germline V CDR1 and CDR2: SGHAT, FQNNGV. The CDR3 runs 17 residues. The V segment lost 5 bases and the J segment 4 bases; nucleotides outside the gene matches: 8. The CDR3 is CASSPGGQGARTGELFF. The CDR3 DNA reads as TGTGCCAGCAGCCCAGGGGGACAGGGGGCTCGCACCGGGGAGCTGTTTTTT.

This clonotype was recorded many times. This rearrangement joins TRBV20-1 to TRBJ2-7; D gene ambiguous. The germline V and J ends were trimmed by 0 bases and 0 bases, with 9 bases remaining between them. Germline assignment: CDR1 DFQATT and CDR2 SNEGSKA (reference sequence). The CDR3 contains 14 residues. Here the CDR3 DNA reads TGCAGTGCTAGAGAAGTGAGCGACTCCTACGAGCAGTACTTC. Encoded protein: CSAREVSDSYEQYF.

At least ten counts were recorded for this clonotype. The chain has TRBV4-1 and TRBJ2-2, with 7 bases lining up with TRBD2. The CDR3 loop spans 14 amino acids. Germline lookup yields CDR1 MGHRA and CDR2 YSYEKL. The J segment lost 6 bases and the V segment lost 1 base, leaving 2 bases of the junction unmatched. The CDR3: CASSQVGGAGELFF. The CDR3 DNA is TGCGCCAGCAGCCAAGTGGGAGGGGCCGGGGAGCTGTTTTTT.

The table lists this clonotype with many counts. The genes are TRBV15 and TRBJ2-5; 10 bases agree with TRBD1. The V segment lost 3 bases and the J segment 5 bases; nucleotides outside the gene matches: 6. The CDR3 runs 15 residues. CDR1 is LNHNV and CDR2 is YYDKDF in the germline V gene (reference sequence). The CDR3 is CATSSGTGDGETQYF. In DNA, the CDR3 is TGTGCCACCAGCAGTGGGACAGGGGATGGCGAGACCCAGTACTTC.

This clonotype has a count of ten or more. J is TRBJ2-2 and V is TRBV11-2; D perhaps matches TRBD1 (5 bases). The CDR3 is made up of 15 amino acids. The V gene lost 1 base and the J gene lost 7 bases, with 13 bases spanning the gap. Per germline, CDR1 SGHAT and CDR2 FQNNGV. For the CDR3, the DNA is TGTGCCAGCAGCTTAGGCAGGGCGGCCGGCGGGGAGCTGTTTTTT. Protein product: CASSLGRAAGGELFF.

This clonotype was recorded at least ten times. The germline gene is not matched at one end of the junction; a read error may be the cause. J is TRBJ2-5 and V is TRBV7-3, with D uncertain. Germline CDR1 reads SGHTA; CDR2 reads FQGTGA. The CDR3 extends over 13 amino acids. The CDR3 DNA reads as TGTGCCAGCAACTTAACGTTCTCAGAGACCCAGTACTTC. This encodes CASNLTFSETQYF.

This chain joins TRBV5-6 and TRBJ1-1, with 7 bases matching TRBD1. J was trimmed by 9 bases and V by 0 bases; bases with no gene match: 5. The CDR3 runs to 13 residues. CDR1 is SGHDT, CDR2 YYEEEE, per germline. CDR3 region: CASSLAGGGKAFF. CDR3 coding DNA: TGTGCCAGCAGCTTGGCAGGGGGTGGTAAAGCTTTCTTT.

The rearrangement links TRBV29-1 to TRBJ2-2; D is uncertain. This CDR3 comprises 15 residues. Germline lookup yields CDR1 SQVTM and CDR2 ANQGSEA. V was pared by 5 bases and J by 2 bases, with 15 bases between. The CDR3 DNA follows: TGCAGCGTTATAGGGAAGGGCAGCAACACCGGGGAGCTGTTTTTT. Protein: CSVIGKGSNTGELFF.

This clonotype was seen ten or more times. V is TRBV7-9 and J is TRBJ2-7, with TRBD1 identical over 10 bases. Germline V gene data show CDR1 as SEHNR and CDR2 as FQNEAQ (reference sequence). The CDR3 has 14 amino acids. The V and J ends lost 4 bases and 3 bases, in that order; junction bases with no gene match: 3. The CDR3 DNA sequence: TGTGCCAGCAGCTACGGACAGGGGGTCTACGAGCAGTACTTC. It yields the protein CASSYGQGVYEQYF.

This clonotype was recorded at least ten times. The chain joins TRBV12-3 or TRBV12-4 to TRBJ2-1; 7 bases line up with TRBD2. The CDR3 consists of 16 residues. The V segment lost 7 bases and the J segment 6 bases; nucleotides outside the gene matches: 15. CDR3 DNA sequence: TGTGCCAGCACCCCCCCTGTCCCCCCGGGGGGCAATGAGCAGTTCTTC. It is translated as CASTPPVPPGGNEQFF.

This clonotype was detected many times. The chain recombines TRBV25-1 with TRBJ2-7, with D possibly matching TRBD2 (5 bases). Trimming removed 3 bases at V and 0 bases at J, with 12 bases between. The CDR3 has 15 amino acids. Germline loops: CDR1 MGHDK, CDR2 SYGVNS. CDR3 loop: CASSEYYGSSYEQYF. The DNA of the CDR3 is TGTGCCAGCAGTGAGTATTATGGGAGCTCCTACGAGCAGTACTTC.

This clonotype was seen only a few times. V gene TRBV6-1 combines with J gene TRBJ1-6; 8 bases line up with TRBD1. CDR3 length: 15 residues. The germline V gene has CDR1 MNHNS and CDR2 SASEGT. V dropped 1 base and J dropped 6; count of bases not matched to a gene: 2. CDR3 region: CASSEGGQANSPLHF. In DNA form, the CDR3 reads TGTGCCAGCAGTGAAGGGGGACAGGCTAATTCACCCCTCCACTTT.

The table lists this clonotype with a few counts. The chain is built from TRBV5-6 and TRBJ2-5; no clear D. The length of the CDR3 is 17 residues. Germline V gene lookup returns CDR1 SGHDT and CDR2 YYEEEE. Trimming took off 4 bases at V and 4 bases at J, with 23 bases between the two ends. The CDR3 bases are TGTGCCAGCAGCCAGGATTCTCCCCTCTCGTGGGGAGAGACCCAGTACTTC. It is translated as CASSQDSPLSWGETQYF.

The chain combines TRBV28 with TRBJ2-7; D may be TRBD1 (5 bases). Germline V gives CDR1 MDHEN, CDR2 SYDVKM. This CDR3 has 14 amino acids. The V and J ends lost 6 bases and 3 bases respectively, with 15 bases between them. The CDR3 DNA is TGTGCCAGCAGCCCACCAGACAGATTCTACGAGCAGTACTTC. Amino acid sequence: CASSPPDRFYEQYF.